Below are 29 T cell receptor beta chains sequenced from a single sample in a study of blood T cell repertoires in COVID-19. The method was immunoSEQ multiplex PCR; TCRdb's version includes in-frame clones alone and lacks a portion of them. The sample yields about 110,000 clones, roughly 69% seen once. The sample consisted of peripheral blood. The receptors originated from a man at least 80 years old with acute or convalescent COVID-19.

The chain carries TRBV5-4 and TRBJ1-2, with TRBD1 identical over 8 bases. The CDR3 has 15 residues. CDR1 is SGHNT and CDR2 is YYREEE in the germline V gene (reference sequence). The J segment lost 1 base and the V segment lost 4 bases, leaving 6 bases of the junction unmatched. The CDR3 sequence: CASSPDRGNNYGYTF. DNA for the CDR3: TGTGCCAGCAGCCCTGACAGGGGCAATAACTATGGCTACACCTTC. The whole variable domain, remainder taken from reference TRBV5-4 and TRBJ1-2, is ETGVTQSPTHLIKTRGQQVTLRCSSQSGHNTVSWYQQALGQGPQFIFQYYREEENGRGNFPPRFSGLQFPNYSSELNVNALELDDSALYLCASSPDRGNNYGYTFGSGTRLTVV.

This chain joins TRBV7-2 and TRBJ2-1; perhaps TRBD1 as D (5 bases). V was shortened by 5 bases and J by 6 bases, with 14 bases between the two germline ends. There are 14 residues in the CDR3. Per the germline V gene, CDR1 is SGHTA and CDR2 is FQGNSA. CDR3 DNA sequence: TGTGCCAGCAGCCTAACCCCGACAGTCAATGAGCAGTTCTTC. Protein product: CASSLTPTVNEQFF.

The V gene is TRBV4-1, the J gene TRBJ2-1, with D tentatively TRBD2 (5 bases). Trimming took 0 bases from V and 9 from J, leaving 15 bases between them. CDR1 is MGHRA and CDR2 is YSYEKL in the germline V gene. This CDR3 comprises 15 residues. CDR3 residues: CASSQEGAGKGEQFF. The CDR3 DNA reads TGCGCCAGCAGCCAAGAAGGAGCCGGGAAAGGTGAGCAGTTCTTC.

A few counts support this clone. The chain is built from TRBV10-3 and TRBJ2-7; 8 nucleotides match TRBD2. J gave up 5 bases and V 4 bases, and 7 bases lay outside the gene matches. This CDR3 comprises 14 residues. Germline-derived CDR1 and CDR2 are ENHRY and SYGVKD. The CDR3 nucleotides read TGTGCCATCAGTGGCACTAGCGGTGGCCACGAGCAGTACTTC. As protein: CAISGTSGGHEQYF.

Ten or more counts support this clone. The chain recombines TRBV4-1 with TRBJ1-1; D not resolved. Trimming cost V 1 base and J 4 bases, with 13 bases left between them. The CDR3 length is 15 residues. Germline loops: CDR1 MGHRA, CDR2 YSYEKL. For the CDR3, the DNA is TGCGCCAGCAGCCAAGCCCTAACGGGGAGCACTGAAGCTTTCTTT. It yields the protein CASSQALTGSTEAFF.

This clone was observed at least ten times. The CDR3: CASSQTILRNYGYTF. The CDR3 DNA sequence: TGTGCCAGCAGCCAGACTATATTGAGAAACTATGGCTACACCTTC. The chain uses TRBV7-9 and TRBJ1-2; unclear D gene. CDR3 length equals 15 residues. Trimming shortened V by 5 bases and J by 2 bases, and 15 bases separated the two germline ends. Germline V lookup: CDR1 SEHNR, CDR2 FQNEAQ (reference sequence). The whole variable domain, filled in from reference TRBV7-9 and TRBJ1-2, reads DTGVSQNPRHKITKRGQNVTFRCDPISEHNRLYWYRQTLGQGPEFLTYFQNEAQLEKSRLLSDRFSAERPKGSFSTLEIQRTEQGDSAMYLCASSQTILRNYGYTFGSGTRLTVV.

J is TRBJ2-5 and V is TRBV2; D gene unclear. The germline V and J ends were trimmed by 3 bases and 5 bases, with 4 bases remaining between them. This CDR3 contains 11 residues. CDR1 is SNHLY, CDR2 FYNNEI, per germline. The CDR3 spells CASSDFETQYF. As DNA, the CDR3 is TGTGCCAGCAGTGACTTTGAGACCCAGTACTTC.

This clone was observed a handful of times. This rearrangement joins TRBV18 to TRBJ2-3; 8 bases agree with TRBD2. V lost 3 bases and J lost 0; bases outside the gene matches: 11. The CDR3 length is 18 residues. CDR1 and CDR2 (germline): KGHSH, LQKENI. CDR3 region: CASSPPLTSATSTDTQYF. As DNA, the CDR3 is TGTGCCAGCTCACCGCCGTTGACTAGCGCAACTAGCACAGATACGCAGTATTTT.

The chain joins TRBV24-1 to TRBJ2-2; no clear D gene. The CDR3 sequence is 11 residues long. Per germline, CDR1 KGHDR and CDR2 SFDVKD. V was cut by 5 bases and J by 6 bases, with 3 bases left in between. The CDR3, as DNA: TGTGCCACCAGTGGAGCCGGGGAGCTGTTTTTT. It specifies CATSGAGELFF.

As DNA, the CDR3 is TGTGCCAGCAGTCACCAGCGGGAGATCACAGATACGCAGTATTTT. Its protein product is CASSHQREITDTQYF. V gene TRBV28 combines with J gene TRBJ2-3; 8 bases line up with TRBD2. V shed 5 bases and J 2 bases; nucleotides not matched to a gene: 6. CDR1 MDHEN and CDR2 SYDVKM come from the germline V gene. CDR3 size: 15 residues.

V and J are TRBV7-2 and TRBJ1-2, with a possible D match to TRBD1 (6 bases). This CDR3 spans 14 amino acids. V dropped 1 base and J dropped 8 bases, with 14 bases sitting between them. Germline V gene data show CDR1 as SGHTA and CDR2 as FQGNSA. The CDR3 DNA reads TGTGCCAGCAGCTTAGAAGACAGGAAGGGCGGCTACACCTTC. It yields the protein CASSLEDRKGGYTF.

The rearrangement joins TRBV28 to TRBJ2-5, with 8 bases matching TRBD2. V trimming: 6 bases; J trimming: 1 base; junction bases outside the gene matches: 19. This CDR3 has 19 residues. CDR1 MDHEN and CDR2 SYDVKM come from the germline V gene. CDR3 region: CASSPDVPGLAGSQETQYF. CDR3 DNA: TGTGCCAGCAGCCCTGACGTGCCAGGCCTAGCGGGTTCCCAAGAGACCCAGTACTTC. The full variable domain, its missing parts supplied by reference TRBV28 and TRBJ2-5, is DVKVTQSSRYLVKRTGEKVFLECVQDMDHENMFWYRQDPGLGLRLIYFSYDVKMKEKGDIPEGYSVSREKKERFSLILESASTNQTSMYLCASSPDVPGLAGSQETQYFGPGTRLLVL.

The V and J genes are TRBV7-9 and TRBJ2-7; possibly TRBD2 for D (6 bases). CDR3 length equals 15 residues. Trimming took 2 bases from V and 2 from J, leaving 13 bases between them. CDR1 is SEHNR and CDR2 is FQNEAQ in the germline V gene (reference sequence). DNA of the CDR3: TGTGCCAGCAGCTTAATGGGGGGATCCCCCTACGAGCAGTACTTC. It yields the protein CASSLMGGSPYEQYF.

The CDR3 nucleotides are TGTGCCAGCAGCTTTGAAGGACTAGCGGGAGGAGACGAGCAGTACTTC. Translation gives CASSFEGLAGGDEQYF. The chain employs TRBV11-2 and TRBJ2-7; the match to TRBD2 covers 14 bases. The CDR3 runs to 16 residues. The trim removed 3 bases at V and 5 bases at J, leaving 6 bases unmatched. Germline V lookup: CDR1 SGHAT, CDR2 FQNNGV. The whole variable domain, remainder taken from reference TRBV11-2 and TRBJ2-7, is EAGVAQSPRYKIIEKRQSVAFWCNPISGHATLYWYQQILGQGPKLLIQFQNNGVVDDSQLPKDRFSAERLKGVDSTLKIQPAKLEDSAVYLCASSFEGLAGGDEQYFGPGTRLTVT.

The chain has TRBV7-2 and TRBJ2-5; 10 bases map to TRBD2. CDR3 length: 16 residues. J gave up 0 bases and V 2 bases, and 3 bases lay outside the gene matches. From germline, CDR1 is SGHTA and CDR2 FQGNSA. CDR3 in DNA: TGTGCCAGCAGCTTACGAGGACTAGCGGACCAAGAGACCCAGTACTTC. Its translation is CASSLRGLADQETQYF. The full variable domain, rest sourced from reference TRBV7-2 and TRBJ2-5, is GAGVSQSPSNKVTEKGKDVELRCDPISGHTALYWYRQSLGQGLEFLIYFQGNSAPDKSGLPSDRFSAERTGGSVSTLTIQRTQQEDSAVYLCASSLRGLADQETQYFGPGTRLLVL.

This clone has only a few counts. The chain is built from TRBV6-2 or TRBV6-3 and TRBJ2-3; 7 positions agree with TRBD2. Trimming took 7 bases from V and 4 from J; bases not matched to a gene: 11. Germline CDR1 and CDR2: MNHEY and SVGEGT. The CDR3 extends over 15 amino acids. The CDR3 reads CASNPLAREADTQYF. CDR3 bases: TGTGCCAGCAACCCCCTGGCCCGGGAGGCAGATACGCAGTATTTT.

V and J are TRBV24-1 and TRBJ1-5; 10 bases fit TRBD1. The CDR3 has 15 residues. V lost 3 bases, J lost 5 bases, and 3 bases stayed unmatched. Germline assignment: CDR1 KGHDR and CDR2 SFDVKD. CDR3: CATSDGTGAHQPQHF. CDR3 nucleotides: TGTGCCACCAGTGATGGGACAGGGGCCCATCAGCCCCAGCATTTT.

In DNA form, the CDR3 reads TGTGCCACCAGTGATTCCCCGGGTGTTAGCGGGAGGAAGACCCAGTACTTC. Translation: CATSDSPGVSGRKTQYF. The chain combines TRBV24-1 with TRBJ2-5, with 10 bases identical to TRBD2. There are 17 residues in the CDR3. V lost 2 bases, J lost 6 bases, and 11 bases stayed unmatched. The germline V gene encodes CDR1 KGHDR and CDR2 SFDVKD.

CDR3 sequence: CASSSGDSYSGANVLTF. The DNA of the CDR3 is TGTGCCAGCAGCTCGGGGGACAGCTACTCTGGGGCCAACGTCCTGACTTTC. The chain couples TRBV5-4 to TRBJ2-6; the D gene is possibly TRBD1 (7 bases). Germline CDR1 and CDR2: SGHNT and YYREEE (reference sequence). The length of the CDR3 is 17 residues. Trimming left V 3 bases short and J 0 bases short, with 13 bases between. The whole variable domain, filled in from reference TRBV5-4 and TRBJ2-6, reads ETGVTQSPTHLIKTRGQQVTLRCSSQSGHNTVSWYQQALGQGPQFIFQYYREEENGRGNFPPRFSGLQFPNYSSELNVNALELDDSALYLCASSSGDSYSGANVLTFGAGSRLTVL.

This rearrangement joins TRBV29-1 to TRBJ1-2; the D is unclear. V was shortened by 7 bases and J by 7 bases, with 16 bases between the two germline ends. Germline CDR1 is SQVTM and CDR2 is ANQGSEA. This CDR3 contains 12 residues. CDR3 bases: TGCAGCGGCTACGGGATTTCCCGTGGCTACACCTTC. This encodes CSGYGISRGYTF. The entire variable domain, with the rest obtained from reference TRBV29-1 and TRBJ1-2, is as follows: SAVISQKPSRDICQRGTSLTIQCQVDSQVTMMFWYRQQPGQSLTLIATANQGSEATYESGFVIDKFPISRPNLTFSTLTVSNMSPEDSSIYLCSGYGISRGYTFGSGTRLTVV.

This clone appeared a few times. The chain links TRBV28 to TRBJ2-7; D is unclear. CDR1 MDHEN and CDR2 SYDVKM come from the germline V gene. The CDR3 has 15 amino acids. Trimming took off 4 bases at V and 6 bases at J, with 19 bases between the two ends. DNA of the CDR3: TGTGCCAGCAGTTCCCCTGGTACGGTTGAGGTCGAGCAGTACTTC. It encodes CASSSPGTVEVEQYF.

The V and J genes are TRBV5-4 and TRBJ2-2; possible D gene TRBD2, 5 bases. V lost 2 bases and J lost 4, with 12 bases in between. Germline CDR1 reads SGHNT; CDR2 reads YYREEE (reference sequence). The length of the CDR3 is 15 residues. CDR3 sequence: CASSFAGVSTGELFF. DNA of the CDR3: TGTGCCAGCAGCTTCGCCGGGGTCAGCACCGGGGAGCTGTTTTTT.

The chain joins TRBV28 to TRBJ2-7; a weak D match, TRBD2 (7 bases). V lost 6 bases and J 3 bases, leaving 21 bases between the germline ends. This CDR3 region has 16 residues. The V gene's germline CDR1 is MDHEN and CDR2 SYDVKM. The CDR3 region is CASRRSGGGLSYEQYF. In DNA, the CDR3 is TGTGCCAGCAGACGAAGTGGGGGGGGGCTCAGCTACGAGCAGTACTTC.

This clone was observed a handful of times. In the same sample, other DNA sequences code for this CDR3. The chain combines TRBV9 with TRBJ2-1, with D tentatively TRBD1 (6 bases). The CDR3 extends over 15 amino acids. V was trimmed by 0 bases and J by 1 base, leaving 8 bases between them. Per germline, CDR1 SGDLS and CDR2 YYNGEE. The CDR3 sequence: CASSVGQGSYNEQFF. The CDR3 nucleotides read TGTGCCAGCAGCGTAGGGCAGGGGTCCTACAATGAGCAGTTCTTC.

The V and J genes are TRBV15 and TRBJ2-2; 7 bases line up with TRBD2. CDR3 length equals 14 residues. The germline gives CDR1 LNHNV, CDR2 YYDKDF (reference sequence). The ends lost 1 base at V and 4 bases at J; junction bases unmatched: 0. CDR3 protein: CATSRAGGTGELFF. CDR3 nucleotides: TGTGCCACCAGCAGAGCGGGGGGCACCGGGGAGCTGTTTTTT.

The count of this clone is one. The rearrangement links TRBV6-2 or TRBV6-3 to TRBJ2-3; possible D gene TRBD2, 6 bases. The ends were cut back, 5 bases at V and 0 bases at J, with 9 bases in the middle. The CDR3 runs to 14 residues. Germline values: CDR1 MNHEY, CDR2 SVGEGT. The CDR3 nucleotides are TGTGCCAGCAGTCGGGACTTTAGCACAGATACGCAGTATTTT. Translating gives CASSRDFSTDTQYF.

The chain uses TRBV4-3 and TRBJ2-3, with 10 positions matching TRBD1. V was clipped by 0 bases and J by 6 bases; unmatched bases: 3. Germline values: CDR1 LGHNA, CDR2 YSLEER. CDR3 length: 15 amino acids. The CDR3 nucleotides are TGCGCCAGCAGCCAAGAGGACAGGGGGACGGATACGCAGTATTTT. Its protein is CASSQEDRGTDTQYF.

DNA for the CDR3: TGTGCCAGCTCGGACTACGGAGCGGGGACCGGGGAGCTGTTTTTT. Its translation: CASSDYGAGTGELFF. V usage is TRBV6-6 and J usage is TRBJ2-2; 7 nucleotides match TRBD2. The germline V gene encodes CDR1 MNHNY and CDR2 SVGAGI (reference sequence). The CDR3 runs 15 residues. The junction had 11 bases not matched to a gene; V was cut back by 8 bases and J by 5 bases.

The chain uses TRBV10-1 and TRBJ2-5, with 7 bases that match TRBD1. This CDR3 contains 13 residues. Per germline, CDR1 WNHNN and CDR2 SYGVQD (reference sequence). The V segment lost 8 bases and the J segment 1 base; nucleotides outside the gene matches: 4. The chain's CDR3 is CASSGQPQETQYF. DNA for the CDR3: TGCGCCAGCTCGGGACAGCCCCAAGAGACCCAGTACTTC.